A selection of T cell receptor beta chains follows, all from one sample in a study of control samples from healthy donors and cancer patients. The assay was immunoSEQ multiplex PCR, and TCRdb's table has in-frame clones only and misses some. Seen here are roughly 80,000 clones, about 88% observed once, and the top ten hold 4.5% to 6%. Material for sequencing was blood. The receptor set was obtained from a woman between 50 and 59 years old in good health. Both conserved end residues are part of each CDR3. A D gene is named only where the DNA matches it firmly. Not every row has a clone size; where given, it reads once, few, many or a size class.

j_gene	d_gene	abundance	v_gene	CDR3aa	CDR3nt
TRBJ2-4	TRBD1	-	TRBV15	CATSRVETGNIQYF	TGTGCCACCAGCAGAGTTGAGACAGGGAACATTCAGTACTTC
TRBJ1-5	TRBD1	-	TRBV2	CASGQANQPQHF	TGTGCCAGCGGACAGGCCAATCAGCCCCAGCATTTT
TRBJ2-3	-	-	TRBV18	CASSSQSTDTQYF	TGTGCCAGCTCATCACAGAGCACAGATACGCAGTATTTT
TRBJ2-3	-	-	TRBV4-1	CASSPYGGGPDTQYF	TGCGCCAGCAGTCCCTATGGCGGGGGCCCAGATACGCAGTATTTT
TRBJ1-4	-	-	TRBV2	CASNRDTANEKLFF	TGTGCCAGCAACCGGGACACAGCTAATGAAAAACTGTTTTTT
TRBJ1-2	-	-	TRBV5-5	CASATGRNYGYTF	TGTGCCAGCGCCACGGGACGGAACTATGGCTACACCTTC
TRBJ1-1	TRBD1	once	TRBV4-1	CASSQPGQGAAEAFF	TGCGCCAGCAGCCAACCGGGACAGGGGGCGGCTGAAGCTTTCTTT
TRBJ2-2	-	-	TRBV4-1	CASSQGDGYTGELFF	TGCGCCAGCAGCCAAGGAGACGGATACACCGGGGAGCTGTTTTTT
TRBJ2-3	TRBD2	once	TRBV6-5	CASSTSSGGTDTQYF	TGTGCCAGCAGTACCTCTAGCGGGGGGACAGATACGCAGTATTTT
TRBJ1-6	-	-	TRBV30	CAWSVPFYSFGNSPLHF	TGTGCCTGGAGTGTACCCTTTTATTCCTTTGGGAATTCACCCCTCCACTTT
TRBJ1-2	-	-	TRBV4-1	CASSPSPQGNYGYTF	TGCGCCAGCAGCCCTTCGCCCCAGGGTAACTATGGCTACACCTTC
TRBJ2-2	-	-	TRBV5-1	CASSLGHLNGELFF	TGCGCCAGCAGCTTGGGACATCTTAATGGGGAGCTGTTTTTT